This TCR beta chain came from a study of T cell responses to AZD1222 COVID-19 vaccine. Overall study context: Second doses that came at about 4 or about 12 weeks were put together.

Study-wide results and limits: CD4 TCRs linked to vaccination spanned spike, dominating at 160-218 and 743-854. Donors were largely white British and mainly female; clonal diversity was possibly underestimated.

Profiling relied on immunoSEQ multiplex PCR, and the TCRdb table lists in-frame clones only, not all of them. Of approximately 70,000 clones listed, 82% are singletons. Germline lookup yields CDR1 MNHEY and CDR2 SVGAGI. This CDR3 spans 12 amino acids. Deletions cut 2 bases from V and 1 base from J, with 2 bases between. With respect to this clone: Its antigen is unknown.

Material: peripheral blood, obtained on day 0 of AZD1222 vaccination. The V and J genes are TRBV6-5 and TRBJ1-1, with D unresolved. The TCR originated in an adult in good health. In DNA, the CDR3 is TGTGCCAGCAGTTACAGGAACACTGAAGCTTTCTTT. It translates to CASSYRNTEAFF.